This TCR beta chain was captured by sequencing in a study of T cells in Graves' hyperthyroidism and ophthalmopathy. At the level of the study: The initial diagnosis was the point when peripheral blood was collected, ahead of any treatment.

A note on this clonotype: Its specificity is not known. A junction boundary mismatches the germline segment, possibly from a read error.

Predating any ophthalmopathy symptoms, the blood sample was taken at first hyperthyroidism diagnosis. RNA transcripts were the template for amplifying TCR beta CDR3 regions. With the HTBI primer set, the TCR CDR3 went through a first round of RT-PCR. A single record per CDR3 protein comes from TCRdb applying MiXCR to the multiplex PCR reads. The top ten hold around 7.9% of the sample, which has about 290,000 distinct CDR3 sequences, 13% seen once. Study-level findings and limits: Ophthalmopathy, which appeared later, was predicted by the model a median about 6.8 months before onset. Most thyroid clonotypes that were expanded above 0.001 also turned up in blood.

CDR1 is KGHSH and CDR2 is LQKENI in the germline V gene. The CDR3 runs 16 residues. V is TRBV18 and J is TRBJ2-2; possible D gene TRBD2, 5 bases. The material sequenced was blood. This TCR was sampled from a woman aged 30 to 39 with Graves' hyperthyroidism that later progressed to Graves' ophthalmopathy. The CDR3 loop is CASSPLRASNTGKLFF. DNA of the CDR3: TGTGCCAGCTCACCACTGCGGGCCTCGAACACCGGGAAGCTGTTTTTT.